This T cell receptor (beta chain) derives from a study of cytomegalovirus exposure and HLA in healthy donors. Vbeta (60) and Jbeta (13) primers were used in the PCR. Method: immunoSEQ multiplex PCR; TCRdb's copy keeps in-frame clones and lacks some. The sample lists nearly 300,000 clones; around 86% were seen once. V shed 3 bases and J shed 0 bases, with 12 bases lying between them. There are 16 residues in the CDR3. Germline V CDR1 and CDR2: SGHAT, FQNNGV. Sequencing was done on a sample of PBMCs. This sequence was found in a man aged 35-49 years in good health and CMV-seropositive. V gene TRBV11-2 combines with J gene TRBJ1-3, with D hard to call. CDR3 sequence (DNA): TGTGCCAGCAGCTTCGCGGTGGGGAGCTCTGGAAACACCATATATTTT. Its translation: CASSFAVGSSGNTIYF.